The present T cell receptor beta chain was sequenced within a study of T cell responses to AZD1222 COVID-19 vaccine (TCRdb year 2021). Background on the whole study: A total of 233 trial participants underwent TCR sequencing, of whom approximately 200 had received two doses of AZD1222 and around 25 had received two doses of the MenACWY control vaccine. Enrollment into the trials was organized by age into subgroups of 18-55, 56-69 and 70-plus years, and those subgroups contained about 160, 30 and 59 TCR-sequenced participants, respectively.

From a lookup of the germline V gene, CDR1 and CDR2 are MNHEY and SVGAGI. From cysteine to phenylalanine, the CDR3 is 13 amino acids long. Here the CDR3 DNA is all that survives: 39 bases in frame from base 1. V ends up 11 bases short and J 4 bases short, with an unmatched junction base count of 4. General study outcomes and caveats: Conclusions about previously exposed vaccinees are limited, since just five or six AZD1222 recipients were seropositive for SARS-CoV-2 at baseline. Most participants were white British and females outnumbered males, and the authors suggested that clonal diversity may have been underestimated. In the small 56-69-year group, the increase in depth fell short of significance, most likely because of low power. Epitopes outside the regions mutated in the B.1.351 and B.1.1.7 variants were reportedly recognized by nearly half of the unique spike-specific TCRs. After two AZD1222 doses, both the breadth and the depth of spike-specific TCRs were significantly higher than at day 0 and than in MenACWY recipients. The whole spike protein was spanned by vaccine-associated CD4 TCRs, and dominant responses were seen in regions 160-218 and 743-854. No day 14 peak-response samples were available, so repertoires were characterized only after the peak T cell response.

This clone was detected once. Its antigen remains undetermined. Qualities for individual bases were not recorded, and no much larger clone is one base off. The sample's time point label is to be understood as: sample from adult after SARS-CoV-2 infection, after symptom onset. A couple of convalescent COVID-19 patients, sampled after symptom onset from adults with prior SARS-CoV-2 infection, were also TCR-sequenced for comparison. The CDR3 regions of human TCRbeta chains were subjected to immunosequencing. From the authors' description of their analysis: TCRs in the repertoires were compared against a reference library of SARS-CoV-2-specific TCRs that had been generated with the MIRA antigen-specificity platform. Breadth was defined as the fraction of unique TCRs that were SARS-CoV-2-associated. Depth was defined as the fraction of total T cells that were SARS-CoV-2-associated. Using the MIRA data, each spike-specific TCR was assigned both to the spike region to which the TCR was reactive and to a CD4 or CD8 class. Log10-transformed breadth and depth values were compared by one-way ANOVA with Sidak's multiple comparisons tests. TCRdb obtained this table from immuneACCESS and retained in-frame rearrangements with V and J assigned. These tables miss some clones; where compared with another copy, unresolved V genes account for less than half of the shortfall, and the remainder is unexplained. That table is the source of V, J and clone size, and D and trimming were worked out from the DNA. This sample is represented by 140,000 to 150,000 clones; 85% to 95% of them were singletons. The leading ten clones occupy 9% to 15% of the sample.

The sequenced sample was peripheral blood, obtained after recovery from COVID-19. The sequence is built from TRBV6-5 and TRBJ2-1, and TRBD2 matches 11 of the central bases. The TCR sequence derives from an adult who had recovered from COVID-19. The DNA sequence reads TGTGCCTGCGGGACTAGCGGTTACAATGAGCAGTTCTTC. Translated, this is CACGTSGYNEQFF.